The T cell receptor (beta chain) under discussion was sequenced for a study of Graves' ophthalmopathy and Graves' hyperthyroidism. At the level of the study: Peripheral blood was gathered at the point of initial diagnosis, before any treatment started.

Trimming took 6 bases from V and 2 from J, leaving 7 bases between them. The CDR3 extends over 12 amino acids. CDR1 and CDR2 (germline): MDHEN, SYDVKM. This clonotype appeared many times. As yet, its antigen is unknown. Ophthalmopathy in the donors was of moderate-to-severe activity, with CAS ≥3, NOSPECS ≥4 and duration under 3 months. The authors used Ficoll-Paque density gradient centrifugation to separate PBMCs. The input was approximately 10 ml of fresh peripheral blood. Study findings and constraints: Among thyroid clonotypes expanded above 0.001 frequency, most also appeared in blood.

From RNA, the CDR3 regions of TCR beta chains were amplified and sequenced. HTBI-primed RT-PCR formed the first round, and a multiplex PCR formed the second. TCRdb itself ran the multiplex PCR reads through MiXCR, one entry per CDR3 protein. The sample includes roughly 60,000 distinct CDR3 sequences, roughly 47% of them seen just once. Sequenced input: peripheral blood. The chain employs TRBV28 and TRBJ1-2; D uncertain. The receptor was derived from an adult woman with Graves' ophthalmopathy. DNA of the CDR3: TGTGCCAGCAGCCCCCAAAACTATGGCTACACCTTC. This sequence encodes CASSPQNYGYTF.